This record covers a single T cell receptor (beta chain). The data are from a study of blood T cell repertoires in COVID-19. As for the study in general: Whether acute or convalescent, the COVID-19 samples came from the United States, Italy and Spain. PBMCs, B-cell-depleted T cells, or T cells were the source of the cDNA or gDNA that made up the material.

The length of the CDR3 is 18 residues. J gave up 2 bases and V 1 base, and 8 bases lay outside the gene matches. CDR1 SGHVS and CDR2 FQNEAQ come from the germline V gene. Authors' analysis steps: Reference gene primer amplification yielded estimated nucleated cell counts. The method was immunoSEQ multiplex PCR; TCRdb's version includes in-frame clones alone and lacks a portion of them. V, J and clone size are those of that table, while D and trimming were read from the DNA. Of about 180,000 clones listed, about 90% are singletons. The source material was peripheral blood. The chain carries TRBV7-8 and TRBJ1-4, with 9 nucleotides matching TRBD1. The sequence was collected from a man in his 70s with active or convalescent COVID-19. DNA of the CDR3: TGTGCCAGCAGCTTAGAGAGGCACAGGGGGCCCACTAATGAAAAACTGTTTTTT. Its protein product is CASSLERHRGPTNEKLFF. The variable domain in full, completed from reference TRBV7-8 and TRBJ1-4, reads GAGVSQSPRYKVAKRGQDVALRCDPISGHVSLFWYQQALGQGPEFLTYFQNEAQLDKSGLPSDRFFAERPEGSVSTLKIQRTQQEDSAVYLCASSLERHRGPTNEKLFFGSGTQLSVL.